This section outlines one T cell receptor beta chain sequence together with its context. Its antigen is currently unknown. One junction end disagrees with the germline gene, perhaps due to a read error. Per germline, CDR1 SGHNT and CDR2 YYREEE (reference sequence). This CDR3 contains 13 residues. Study-wide results and limits: The TCR gene usage of tumor memory CD4+ T cells clustered together with blood and lymph node memory CD4+ cells and with lymph node naive CD4+ cells.

Cells sorted as Tregs were CD4+, CD25+ and CD127-/low. One entry per CDR3 protein results from TCRdb running MiXCR on the 5' RACE reads. The data show about 10,000 distinct CDR3 sequences, approximately 15% seen once. The sequence was obtained from a female donor with breast cancer. The chain has TRBV5-4 and TRBJ2-4; D is unclear. The specimen sequenced was Tregs sorted from blood. For the CDR3, the DNA is TGCGCCAGCAGCTCCCTGGCCGAAAACATTCAGTACTTC. This sequence encodes CASSSLAENIQYF.